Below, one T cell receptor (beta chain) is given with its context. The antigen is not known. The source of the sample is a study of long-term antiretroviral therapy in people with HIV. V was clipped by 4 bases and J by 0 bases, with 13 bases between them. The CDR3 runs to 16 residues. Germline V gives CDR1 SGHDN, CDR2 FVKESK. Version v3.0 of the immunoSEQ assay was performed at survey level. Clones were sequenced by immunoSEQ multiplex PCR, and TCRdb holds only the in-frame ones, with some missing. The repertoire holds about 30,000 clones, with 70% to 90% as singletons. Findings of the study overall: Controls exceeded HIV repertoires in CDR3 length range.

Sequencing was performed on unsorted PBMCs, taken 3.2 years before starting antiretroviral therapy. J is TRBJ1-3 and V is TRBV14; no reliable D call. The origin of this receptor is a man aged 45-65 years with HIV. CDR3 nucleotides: TGTGCCAGCAGCCTCTATGAGCGGAGCTCTGGAAACACCATATATTTT. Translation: CASSLYERSSGNTIYF.